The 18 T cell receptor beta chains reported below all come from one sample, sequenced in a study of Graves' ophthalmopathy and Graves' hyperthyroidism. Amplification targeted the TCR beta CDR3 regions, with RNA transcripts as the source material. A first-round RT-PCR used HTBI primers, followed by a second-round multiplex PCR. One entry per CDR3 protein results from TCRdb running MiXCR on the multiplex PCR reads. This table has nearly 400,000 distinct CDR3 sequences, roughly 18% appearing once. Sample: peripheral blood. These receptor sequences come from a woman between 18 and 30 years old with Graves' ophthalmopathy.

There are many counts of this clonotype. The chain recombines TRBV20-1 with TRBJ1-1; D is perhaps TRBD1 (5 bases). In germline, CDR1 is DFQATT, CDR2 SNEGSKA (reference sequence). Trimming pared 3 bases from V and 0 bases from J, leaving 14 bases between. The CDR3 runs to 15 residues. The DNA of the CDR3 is TGCAGTGCTAGGTCCCTGCGACAGATGAACACTGAAGCTTTCTTT. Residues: CSARSLRQMNTEAFF.

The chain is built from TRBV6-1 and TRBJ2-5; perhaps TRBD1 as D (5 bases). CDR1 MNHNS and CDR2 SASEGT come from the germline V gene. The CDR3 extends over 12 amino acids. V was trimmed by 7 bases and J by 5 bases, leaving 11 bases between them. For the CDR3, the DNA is TGTGCCAGCAATGGGGCGCGGGAGACCCAGTACTTC. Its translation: CASNGARETQYF.

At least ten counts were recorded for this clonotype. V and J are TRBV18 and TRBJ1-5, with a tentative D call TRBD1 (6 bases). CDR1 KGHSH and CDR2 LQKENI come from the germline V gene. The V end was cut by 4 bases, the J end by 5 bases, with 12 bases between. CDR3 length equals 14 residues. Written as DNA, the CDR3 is TGTGCCAGCTCACTCCAACAGGGATATCAGCCCCAGCATTTT. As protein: CASSLQQGYQPQHF.

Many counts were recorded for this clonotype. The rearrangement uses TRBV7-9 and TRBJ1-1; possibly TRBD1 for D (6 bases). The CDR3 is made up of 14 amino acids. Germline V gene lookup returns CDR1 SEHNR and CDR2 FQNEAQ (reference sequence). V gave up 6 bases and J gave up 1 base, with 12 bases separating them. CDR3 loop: CASRRGGANTEAFF. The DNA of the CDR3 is TGTGCCAGCAGGCGCGGGGGGGCGAACACTGAAGCTTTCTTT.

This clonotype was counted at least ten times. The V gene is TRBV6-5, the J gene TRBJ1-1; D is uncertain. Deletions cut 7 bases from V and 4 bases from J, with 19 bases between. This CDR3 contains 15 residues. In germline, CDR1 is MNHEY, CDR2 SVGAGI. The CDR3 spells CASITRGSGTTEAFF. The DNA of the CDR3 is TGTGCCAGCATCACCAGAGGATCTGGAACCACTGAAGCTTTCTTT.

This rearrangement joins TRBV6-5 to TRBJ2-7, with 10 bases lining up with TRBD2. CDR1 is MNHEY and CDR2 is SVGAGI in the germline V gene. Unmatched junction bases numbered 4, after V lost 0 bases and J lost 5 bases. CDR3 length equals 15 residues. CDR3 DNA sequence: TGTGCCAGCAGTTACTCGAGCGGGAGGGCAGACGAGCAGTACTTC. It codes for CASSYSSGRADEQYF.

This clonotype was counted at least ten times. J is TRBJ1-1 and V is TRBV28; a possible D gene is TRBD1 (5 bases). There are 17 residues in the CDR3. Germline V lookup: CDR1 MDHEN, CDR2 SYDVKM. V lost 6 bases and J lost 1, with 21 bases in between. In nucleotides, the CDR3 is TGTGCCAGCAGCTCAGAGGGGCTGGGCCGGGCGAACACTGAAGCTTTCTTT. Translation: CASSSEGLGRANTEAFF.

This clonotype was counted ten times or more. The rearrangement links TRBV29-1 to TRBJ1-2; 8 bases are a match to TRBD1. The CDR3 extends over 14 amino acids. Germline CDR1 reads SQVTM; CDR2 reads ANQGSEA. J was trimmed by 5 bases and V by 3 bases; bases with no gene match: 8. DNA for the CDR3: TGCAGCGTTGACAGGGGGCAGGGGGTATATGGCTACACCTTC. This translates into CSVDRGQGVYGYTF.

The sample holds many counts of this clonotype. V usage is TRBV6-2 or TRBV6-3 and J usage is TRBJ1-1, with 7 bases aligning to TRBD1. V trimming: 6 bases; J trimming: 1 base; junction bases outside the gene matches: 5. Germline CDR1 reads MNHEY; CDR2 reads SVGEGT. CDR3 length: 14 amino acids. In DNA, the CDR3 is TGTGCCAGCAGCGTCGACAGGGCGAACACTGAAGCTTTCTTT. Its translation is CASSVDRANTEAFF.

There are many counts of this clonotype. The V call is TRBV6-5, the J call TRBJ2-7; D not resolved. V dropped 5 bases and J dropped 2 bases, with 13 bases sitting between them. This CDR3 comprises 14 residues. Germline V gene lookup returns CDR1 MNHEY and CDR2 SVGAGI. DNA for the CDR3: TGTGCCAGCAGTCGCGCGAGTACTACCTACGAGCAGTACTTC. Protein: CASSRASTTYEQYF.

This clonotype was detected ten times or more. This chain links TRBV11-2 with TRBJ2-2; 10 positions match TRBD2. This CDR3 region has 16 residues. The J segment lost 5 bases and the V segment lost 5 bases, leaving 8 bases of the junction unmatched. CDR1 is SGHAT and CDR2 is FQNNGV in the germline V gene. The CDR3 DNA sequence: TGTGCCAGCAGCCCCCCGAGCGGGAGGGGGACCGGGGAGCTGTTTTTT. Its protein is CASSPPSGRGTGELFF.

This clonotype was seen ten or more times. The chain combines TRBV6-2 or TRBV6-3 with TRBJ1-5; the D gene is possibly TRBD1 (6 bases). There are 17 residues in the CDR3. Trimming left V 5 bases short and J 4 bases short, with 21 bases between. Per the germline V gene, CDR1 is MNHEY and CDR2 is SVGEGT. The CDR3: CASSKTTGWGINQPQHF. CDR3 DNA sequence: TGTGCCAGCAGTAAAACTACAGGGTGGGGAATAAATCAGCCCCAGCATTTT.

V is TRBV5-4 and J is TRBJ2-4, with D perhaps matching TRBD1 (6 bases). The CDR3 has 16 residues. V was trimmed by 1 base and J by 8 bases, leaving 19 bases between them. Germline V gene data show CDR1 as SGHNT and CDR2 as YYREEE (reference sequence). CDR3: CASSLLGTGQRDIQYF. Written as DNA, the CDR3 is TGTGCCAGCAGCTTGTTAGGCACAGGGCAAAGGGACATTCAGTACTTC.

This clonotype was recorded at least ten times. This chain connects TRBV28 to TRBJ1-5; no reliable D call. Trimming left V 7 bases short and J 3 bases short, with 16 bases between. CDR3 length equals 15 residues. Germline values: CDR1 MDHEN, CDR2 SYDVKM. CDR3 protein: CASNSLRGTNQPQHF. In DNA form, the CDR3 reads TGTGCCAGCAATTCACTCCGGGGAACCAATCAGCCCCAGCATTTT.

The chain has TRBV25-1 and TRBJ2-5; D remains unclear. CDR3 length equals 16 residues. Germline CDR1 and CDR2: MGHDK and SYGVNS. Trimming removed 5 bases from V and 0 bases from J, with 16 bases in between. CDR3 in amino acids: CASSSYPGSHQETQYF. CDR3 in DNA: TGTGCCAGCAGTTCTTATCCCGGGTCACACCAAGAGACCCAGTACTTC.

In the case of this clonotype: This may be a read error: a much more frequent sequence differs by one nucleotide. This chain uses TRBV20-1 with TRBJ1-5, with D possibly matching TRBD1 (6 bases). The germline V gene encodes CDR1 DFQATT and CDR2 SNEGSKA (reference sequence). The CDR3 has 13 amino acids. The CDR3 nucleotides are TGCAGTGCTTATGGCAGGGGCAATCAGCCCCGGCATTTT. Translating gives CSAYGRGNQPRHF.

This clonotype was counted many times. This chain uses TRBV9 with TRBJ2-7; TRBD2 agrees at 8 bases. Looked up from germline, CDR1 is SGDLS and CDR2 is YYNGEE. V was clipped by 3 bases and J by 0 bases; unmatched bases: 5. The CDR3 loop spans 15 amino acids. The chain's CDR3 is CASSATSGSSYEQYF. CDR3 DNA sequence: TGTGCCAGCAGCGCTACTAGCGGAAGCTCCTACGAGCAGTACTTC.

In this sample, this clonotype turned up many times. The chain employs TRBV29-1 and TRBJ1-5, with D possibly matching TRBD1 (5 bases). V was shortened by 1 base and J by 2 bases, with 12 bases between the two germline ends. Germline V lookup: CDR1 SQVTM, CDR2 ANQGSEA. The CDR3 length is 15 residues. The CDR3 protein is CSVEVGTSGNQPQHF. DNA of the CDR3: TGCAGCGTTGAAGTCGGGACCTCGGGCAATCAGCCCCAGCATTTT.